This TCR beta chain appears in the sequencing data of a study of T cell responses to AZD1222 COVID-19 vaccine. TCRdb keeps only in-frame clones here, not all; method: immunoSEQ multiplex PCR. The sample lists about 100,000 clones, about 87% seen once, with more than 15% in the top ten. Remarks on this clone: The antigen is undetermined.

Findings and caveats of the study: CD4 TCRs linked to vaccination spanned spike, dominating at 160-218 and 743-854. Among the donors, most were white British and more were female, and clonal diversity was possibly underestimated. Of spike-specific TCRs, nearly half reportedly target regions left unmutated in variants. Seropositive AZD1222 recipients at baseline numbered only 6 or 7.

The sequenced sample was peripheral blood, obtained on day 0 of AZD1222 vaccination. The source of this sequence is an adult in good health.

The CDR3 spells CASSSYPGSGGYTF. DNA for the CDR3: TGTGCCAGCAGTTCCTACCCAGGGTCCGGGGGCTACACCTTC. The chain is built from TRBV6-5 and TRBJ1-2; maybe TRBD1 (5 bases). Germline lookup yields CDR1 MNHEY and CDR2 SVGAGI. Trimming pared 4 bases from V and 8 bases from J, leaving 17 bases between. The CDR3 loop spans 14 amino acids.